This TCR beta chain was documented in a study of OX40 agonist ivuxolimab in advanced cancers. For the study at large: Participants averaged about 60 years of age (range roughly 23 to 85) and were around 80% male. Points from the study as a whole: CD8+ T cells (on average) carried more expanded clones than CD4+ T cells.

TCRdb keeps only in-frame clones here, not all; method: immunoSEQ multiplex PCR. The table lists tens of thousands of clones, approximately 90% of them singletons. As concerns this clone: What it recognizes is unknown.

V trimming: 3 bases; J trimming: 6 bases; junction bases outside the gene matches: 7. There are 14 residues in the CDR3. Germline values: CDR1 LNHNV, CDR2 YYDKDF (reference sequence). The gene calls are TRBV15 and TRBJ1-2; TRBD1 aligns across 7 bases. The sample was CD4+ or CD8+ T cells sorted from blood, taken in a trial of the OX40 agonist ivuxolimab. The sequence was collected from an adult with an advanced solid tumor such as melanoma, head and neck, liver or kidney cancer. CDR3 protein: CATSSRETGHGYTF. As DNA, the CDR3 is TGTGCCACCAGCAGCCGCGAGACAGGGCATGGCTACACCTTC. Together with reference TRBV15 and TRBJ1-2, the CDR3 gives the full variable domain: DAMVIQNPRYQVTQFGKPVTLSCSQTLNHNVMYWYQQKSSQAPKLLFHYYDKDFNNEADTPDNFQSRRPNTSFCFLDIRSPGLGDTAMYLCATSSRETGHGYTFGSGTRLTVV.